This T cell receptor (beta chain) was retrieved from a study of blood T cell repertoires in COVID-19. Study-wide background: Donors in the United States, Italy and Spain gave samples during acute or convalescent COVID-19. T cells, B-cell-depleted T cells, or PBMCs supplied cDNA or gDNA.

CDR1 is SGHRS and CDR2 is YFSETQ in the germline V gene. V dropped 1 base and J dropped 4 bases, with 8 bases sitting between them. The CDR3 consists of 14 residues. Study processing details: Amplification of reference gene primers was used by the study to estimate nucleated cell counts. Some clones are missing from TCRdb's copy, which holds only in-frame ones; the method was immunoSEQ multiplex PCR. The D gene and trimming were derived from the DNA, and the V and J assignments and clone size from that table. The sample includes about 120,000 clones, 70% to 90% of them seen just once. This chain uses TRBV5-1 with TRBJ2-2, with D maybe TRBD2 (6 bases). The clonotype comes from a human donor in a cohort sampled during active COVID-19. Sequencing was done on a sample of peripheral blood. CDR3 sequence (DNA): TGCGCCAGCAGCTTGCGGGGGAGCACCGGGGAGCTGTTTTTT. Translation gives CASSLRGSTGELFF. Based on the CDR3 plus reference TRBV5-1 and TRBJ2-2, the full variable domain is KAGVTQTPRYLIKTRGQQVTLSCSPISGHRSVSWYQQTPGQGLQFLFEYFSETQRNKGNFPGRFSGRQFSNSRSEMNVSTLELGDSALYLCASSLRGSTGELFFGEGSRLTVL.